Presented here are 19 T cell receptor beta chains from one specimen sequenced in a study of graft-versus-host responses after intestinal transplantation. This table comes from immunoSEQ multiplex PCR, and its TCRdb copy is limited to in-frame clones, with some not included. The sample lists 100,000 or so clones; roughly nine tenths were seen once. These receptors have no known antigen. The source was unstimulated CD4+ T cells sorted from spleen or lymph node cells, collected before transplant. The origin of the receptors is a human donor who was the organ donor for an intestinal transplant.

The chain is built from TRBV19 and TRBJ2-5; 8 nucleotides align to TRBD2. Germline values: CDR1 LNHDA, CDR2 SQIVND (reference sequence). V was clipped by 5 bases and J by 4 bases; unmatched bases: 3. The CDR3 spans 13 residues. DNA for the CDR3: TGTGCCAGTAGTGATAGCGGGGTAGAGACCCAGTACTTC. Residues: CASSDSGVETQYF.

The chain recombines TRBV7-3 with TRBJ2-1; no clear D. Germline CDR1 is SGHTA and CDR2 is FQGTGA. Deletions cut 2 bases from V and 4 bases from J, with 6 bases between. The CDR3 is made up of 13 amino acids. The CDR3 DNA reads TGTGCCAGCAGCTTAGATGTATACAATGAGCAGTTCTTC. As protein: CASSLDVYNEQFF.

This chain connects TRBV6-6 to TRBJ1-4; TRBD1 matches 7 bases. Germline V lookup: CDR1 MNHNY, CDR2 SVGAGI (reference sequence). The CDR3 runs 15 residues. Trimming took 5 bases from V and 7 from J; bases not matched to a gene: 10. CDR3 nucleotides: TGTGCCAGCAGTCCCTCAAGGGGGCGCGTTGAAAAACTGTTTTTT. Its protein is CASSPSRGRVEKLFF.

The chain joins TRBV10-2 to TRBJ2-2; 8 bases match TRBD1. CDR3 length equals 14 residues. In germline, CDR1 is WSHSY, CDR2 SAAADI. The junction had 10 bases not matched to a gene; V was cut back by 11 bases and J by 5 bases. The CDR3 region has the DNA TGCGCCGGGACGGACAGGGTTGGAACCGGGGAGCTGTTTTTT. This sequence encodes CAGTDRVGTGELFF.

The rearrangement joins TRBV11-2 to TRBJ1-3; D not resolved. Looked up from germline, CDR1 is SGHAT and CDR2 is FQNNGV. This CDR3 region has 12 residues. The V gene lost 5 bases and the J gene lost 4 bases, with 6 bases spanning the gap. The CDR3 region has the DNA TGTGCCAGCAGCCCTGGGGGAAACACCATATATTTT. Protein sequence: CASSPGGNTIYF.

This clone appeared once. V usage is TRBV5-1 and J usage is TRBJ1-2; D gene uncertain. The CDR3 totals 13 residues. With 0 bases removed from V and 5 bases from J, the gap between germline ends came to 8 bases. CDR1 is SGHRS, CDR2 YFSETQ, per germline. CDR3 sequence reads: CASSLEWAYGYTF. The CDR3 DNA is TGCGCCAGCAGCTTGGAGTGGGCTTATGGCTACACCTTC.

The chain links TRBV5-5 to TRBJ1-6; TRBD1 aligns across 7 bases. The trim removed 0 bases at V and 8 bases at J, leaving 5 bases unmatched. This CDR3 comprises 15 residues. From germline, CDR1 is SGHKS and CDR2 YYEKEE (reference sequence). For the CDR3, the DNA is TGTGCCAGCAGCTTGGAGTGGACAGGAGATTCACCCCTCCACTTT. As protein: CASSLEWTGDSPLHF.

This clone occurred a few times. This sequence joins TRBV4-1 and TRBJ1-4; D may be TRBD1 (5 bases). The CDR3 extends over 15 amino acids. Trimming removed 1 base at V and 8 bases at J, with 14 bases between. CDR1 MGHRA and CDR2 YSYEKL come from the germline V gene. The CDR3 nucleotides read TGCGCCAGCAGCCAAGGATTCGGGGGTAACGAAAAACTGTTTTTT. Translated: CASSQGFGGNEKLFF.

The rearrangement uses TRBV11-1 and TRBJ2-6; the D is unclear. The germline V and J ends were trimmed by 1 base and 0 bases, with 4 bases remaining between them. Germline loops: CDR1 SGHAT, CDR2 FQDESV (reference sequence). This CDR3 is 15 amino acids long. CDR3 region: CASSLGSSGANVLTF. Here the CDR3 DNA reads TGTGCCAGCAGCTTAGGGAGCTCTGGGGCCAACGTCCTGACTTTC.

The CDR3 loop reads CASSWRRGTEAFF. As DNA, the CDR3 is TGTGCCAGCAGCTGGAGGAGGGGCACTGAAGCTTTCTTT. V is TRBV5-6 and J is TRBJ1-1, with D perhaps TRBD1 (5 bases). Germline loops: CDR1 SGHDT, CDR2 YYEEEE. Trimming pared 3 bases from V and 4 bases from J, leaving 10 bases between. The CDR3 runs to 13 residues.

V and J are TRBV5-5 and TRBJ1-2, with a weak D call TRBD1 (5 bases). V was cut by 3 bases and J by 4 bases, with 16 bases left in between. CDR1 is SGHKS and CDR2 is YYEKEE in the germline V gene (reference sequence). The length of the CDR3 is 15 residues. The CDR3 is CASSWPAGGSYGYTF. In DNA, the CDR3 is TGTGCCAGCAGCTGGCCCGCCGGGGGTAGCTATGGCTACACCTTC.

The CDR3 sequence: CASTRRPATGELFF. CDR3 DNA: TGTGCCAGCACCCGCCGTCCGGCAACCGGGGAGCTGTTTTTT. The chain joins TRBV6-5 to TRBJ2-2; D ambiguous. Germline values: CDR1 MNHEY, CDR2 SVGAGI. The CDR3 is made up of 14 amino acids. Trimming removed 7 bases at V and 5 bases at J, with 14 bases between.

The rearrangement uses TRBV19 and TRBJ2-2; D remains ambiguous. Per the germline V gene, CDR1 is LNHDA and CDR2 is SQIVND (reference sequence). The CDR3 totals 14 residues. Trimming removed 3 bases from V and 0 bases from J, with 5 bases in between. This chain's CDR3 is CASSIPSNTGELFF. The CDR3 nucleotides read TGTGCCAGTAGTATCCCATCGAACACCGGGGAGCTGTTTTTT.

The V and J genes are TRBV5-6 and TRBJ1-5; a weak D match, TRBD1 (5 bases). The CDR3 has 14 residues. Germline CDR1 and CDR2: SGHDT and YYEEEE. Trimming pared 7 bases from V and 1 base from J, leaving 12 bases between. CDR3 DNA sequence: TGTGCCAGCGCTCGGGGGTACAGCAATCAGCCCCAGCATTTT. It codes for CASARGYSNQPQHF.

CDR3 loop: CAWSVGPRRGARNEQFF. CDR3 nucleotide sequence: TGTGCCTGGAGTGTAGGCCCGCGGCGGGGGGCAAGAAATGAGCAGTTCTTC. The chain uses TRBV30 and TRBJ2-1; 8 nucleotides match TRBD2. CDR3 length equals 17 residues. The germline V gene has CDR1 GTSNPN and CDR2 SVGIG (reference sequence). V shed 0 bases and J 7 bases; nucleotides not matched to a gene: 14.

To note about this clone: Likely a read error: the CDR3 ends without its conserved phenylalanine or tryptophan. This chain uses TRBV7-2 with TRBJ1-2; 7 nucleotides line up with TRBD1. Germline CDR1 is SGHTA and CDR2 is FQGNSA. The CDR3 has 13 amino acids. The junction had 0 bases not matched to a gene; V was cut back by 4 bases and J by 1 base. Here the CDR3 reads CASSWDSNYGYTS. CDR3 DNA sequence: TGTGCCAGCAGCTGGGACAGTAACTATGGCTACACCTCC.

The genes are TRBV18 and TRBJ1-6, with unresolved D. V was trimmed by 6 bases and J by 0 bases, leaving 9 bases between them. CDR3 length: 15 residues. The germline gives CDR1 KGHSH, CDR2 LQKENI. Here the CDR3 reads CASSLLSSYNSPLHF. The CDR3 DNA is TGTGCCAGCTCGTTACTGAGCTCCTATAATTCACCCCTCCACTTT.

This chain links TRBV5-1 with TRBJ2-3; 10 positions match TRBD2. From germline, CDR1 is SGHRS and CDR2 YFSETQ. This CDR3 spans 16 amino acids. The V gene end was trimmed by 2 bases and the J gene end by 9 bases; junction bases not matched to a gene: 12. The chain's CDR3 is CASSLGAGGPESTQYF. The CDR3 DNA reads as TGCGCCAGCAGCTTAGGAGCGGGGGGGCCTGAATCGACGCAGTATTTT.

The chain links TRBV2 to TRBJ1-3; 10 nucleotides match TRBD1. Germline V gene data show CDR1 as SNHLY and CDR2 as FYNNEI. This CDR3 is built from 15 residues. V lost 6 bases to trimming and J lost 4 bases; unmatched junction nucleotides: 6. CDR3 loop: CASRTDRGFGNTIYF. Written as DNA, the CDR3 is TGTGCCAGCAGAACGGACAGGGGGTTCGGAAACACCATATATTTT.